Below are 15 T cell receptor beta chains sequenced from a single sample in a study of blood T cells in healthy people across ages (dated by TCRdb to 2014 to 2015). Library construction relied on 5' RACE. Sequenced on an Illumina HiSeq 2500. A second about 6 to 11 cycle PCR used a sample-barcoded 5' primer and a J-beta primer mix. TCRdb reran the public reads through fastp at Q25 and MiXCR, keeping productive beta chains. Merged by CDR3 protein, the rows form single entries marked with the most common genes and DNA. The sample table lists about 570,000 distinct CDR3 sequences, 25% to 30% of them with a count of one. The leading ten clones occupy under 20% of the sample. The sequenced material came from blood. The receptors originated from a woman between 65 and 79 years old in good health.

The table lists this clonotype with a few counts. The chain couples TRBV7-9 to TRBJ1-1; the D gene is possibly TRBD1 (5 bases). The germline V and J ends were trimmed by 8 bases and 5 bases, with 12 bases remaining between them. The V gene's germline CDR1 is SEHNR and CDR2 FQNEAQ (reference sequence). This CDR3 is 12 amino acids long. CDR3 amino acids: CASAPGGTEAFF. Here the CDR3 DNA reads TGTGCCAGCGCCCCGGGGGGGACTGAAGCTTTCTTT.

This clonotype occurred many times. An end of the junction does not agree with germline; a read error may underlie this. The J gene is TRBJ2-5, the V gene TRBV5-1, with a weak D call TRBD1 (7 bases). Per germline, CDR1 SGHRS and CDR2 YFSETQ. The CDR3 length is 14 residues. The CDR3 nucleotides read TGTGCCAGCAGCTTGTCTTCAGGGGGGGAGACCCAGTACTTC. It yields the protein CASSLSSGGETQYF.

This clonotype was found a few times. The chain recombines TRBV7-2 with TRBJ1-1; TRBD1 agrees at 9 bases. Losses at the gene ends were 5 bases for V and 3 bases for J; bases not matched to a gene: 4. Germline loops: CDR1 SGHTA, CDR2 FQGNSA. This CDR3 region has 14 residues. CDR3 nucleotide sequence: TGTGCCAGCAGCCCGGACAGGGGTTACACTGAAGCTTTCTTT. It translates to CASSPDRGYTEAFF.

Only a few counts were recorded for this clonotype. The V gene is TRBV10-3, the J gene TRBJ2-1, with D hard to call. The germline V gene has CDR1 ENHRY and CDR2 SYGVKD. Trimming took off 0 bases at V and 5 bases at J, with 5 bases between the two ends. The CDR3 runs 13 residues. CDR3 nucleotide sequence: TGTGCCATCAGTGAGTCCCCAGACAATGAGCAGTTCTTC. Encoded protein: CAISESPDNEQFF.

The V call is TRBV12-3 or TRBV12-4, the J call TRBJ2-5; D is perhaps TRBD2 (6 bases). The DNA matches TRBJ2-7 better at its end, which makes the J call doubtful. CDR3 length: 15 residues. CDR3 DNA sequence: TGTGCCAGCAGTCCCGTTAGGGTGGGGGGATACGAGCAGTACTTC. Translation gives CASSPVRVGGYEQYF.

This clonotype was observed a few times. This sequence joins TRBV12-3 or TRBV12-4 and TRBJ1-4, with D possibly TRBD1 on 6 matching bases. Trimming stripped 7 bases from V and 4 bases from J, with 13 bases between. The CDR3 sequence is 14 residues long. The CDR3: CASKRPGHNEKLFF. Here the CDR3 DNA reads TGTGCCAGCAAACGTCCGGGACATAATGAAAAACTGTTTTTT.

This clonotype came up a few times. The chain couples TRBV27 to TRBJ2-1; the D call may be TRBD1 or TRBD2 (7 bases each). The assigned J gene may be wrong: the sequence end matches TRBJ2-7 better. The V gene's germline CDR1 is MNHEY and CDR2 SMNVEV (reference sequence). This CDR3 contains 15 residues. CDR3 in DNA: TGTGCCAGCAGGGGGCAGGGGGGGGGTCCAATCGAGCAGTACTTC. It is translated as CASRGQGGGPIEQYF.

The sample holds a few counts of this clonotype. V gene TRBV27 combines with J gene TRBJ1-5; D is unclear. Trimming removed 4 bases at V and 2 bases at J, with 9 bases between. CDR3 length: 14 amino acids. Per the germline V gene, CDR1 is MNHEY and CDR2 is SMNVEV (reference sequence). The chain's CDR3 is CASSYKVGNQPQHF. CDR3 sequence (DNA): TGTGCCAGCAGTTATAAGGTTGGCAATCAGCCCCAGCATTTT.

The chain combines TRBV25-1 with TRBJ2-1; 7 bases are a match to TRBD2. V dropped 3 bases and J dropped 4; count of bases not matched to a gene: 12. Per germline, CDR1 MGHDK and CDR2 SYGVNS. The CDR3 extends over 17 amino acids. The DNA of the CDR3 is TGTGCCAGCAGTGACATCCCCGGACTAGGGACGTACAATGAGCAGTTCTTC. Its protein product is CASSDIPGLGTYNEQFF.

The chain links TRBV7-2 to TRBJ2-3, with 7 nucleotides matching TRBD1. This CDR3 contains 16 residues. Trimming removed 4 bases from V and 0 bases from J; junction bases left unmatched: 7. Germline V lookup: CDR1 SGHTA, CDR2 FQGNSA. CDR3: CASSSRTGSSTDTQYF. The CDR3 nucleotides read TGTGCCAGCAGCTCCCGGACAGGCTCTAGCACAGATACGCAGTATTTT.

The rearrangement joins TRBV10-3 to TRBJ2-5; 8 bases align to TRBD2. CDR1 and CDR2 from the germline V gene are ENHRY and SYGVKD. V gave up 8 bases and J gave up 1 base; unmatched junction bases: 15. The CDR3 runs to 17 residues. The CDR3 coding sequence is TGTGCCATCCCCGCGCCGACTAAGCGGGGGTCCCAAGAGACCCAGTACTTC. Its translation: CAIPAPTKRGSQETQYF.

The rearrangement uses TRBV20-1 and TRBJ2-1; no clear D gene. Germline assignment: CDR1 DFQATT and CDR2 SNEGSKA (reference sequence). Trimming removed 0 bases from V and 5 bases from J, with 11 bases in between. The CDR3 spans 14 residues. The CDR3 sequence: CSARDQPKDNEQFF. The CDR3 nucleotides read TGCAGTGCTAGAGATCAGCCGAAAGACAATGAGCAGTTCTTC.

This clonotype has a handful of counts. A much larger clone sits a single nucleotide away, making a read error possible. The rearrangement uses TRBV10-3 and TRBJ2-5; 8 bases map to TRBD1. The J call is uncertain, as TRBJ2-7 better fits the DNA end. The CDR3 is made up of 13 amino acids. The germline CDR1 and CDR2 sequences are ENHRY and SYGVKD. This CDR3 reads CAISEGQGYEQYF. CDR3 coding DNA: TGTGCCATCAGTGAGGGACAGGGCTACGAGCAGTACTTC.

V gene TRBV24-1 combines with J gene TRBJ2-1; D is unresolved. Between the trimmed V and J ends, which lost 8 bases and 5 bases, there was a span of 12 bases. The CDR3 extends over 13 amino acids. The germline V gene has CDR1 KGHDR and CDR2 SFDVKD. The CDR3 spells CATNSGFNNEQFF. The CDR3 DNA sequence: TGTGCCACCAATTCAGGTTTTAACAATGAGCAGTTCTTC.

The V and J genes are TRBV7-2 and TRBJ2-4; maybe TRBD1 (6 bases). Trimming took off 4 bases at V and 7 bases at J, with 11 bases between the two ends. The CDR3 has 13 amino acids. CDR1 and CDR2 from the germline V gene are SGHTA and FQGNSA. The CDR3 sequence is CASSWDIVNIQYF. CDR3 DNA sequence: TGTGCCAGCAGCTGGGACATCGTGAACATTCAGTACTTC.